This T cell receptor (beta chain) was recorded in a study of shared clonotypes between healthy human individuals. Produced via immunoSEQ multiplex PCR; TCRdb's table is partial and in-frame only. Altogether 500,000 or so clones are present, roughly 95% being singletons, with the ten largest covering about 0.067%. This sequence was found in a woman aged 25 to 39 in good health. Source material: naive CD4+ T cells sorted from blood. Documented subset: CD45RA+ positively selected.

The CDR3 DNA follows: TGTGCCAGTAGTCGGACTAGCGGGACCCGAGAGACCCAGTACTTC. As protein: CASSRTSGTRETQYF. The rearrangement uses TRBV19 and TRBJ2-5, with 12 bases fitting TRBD2. The length of the CDR3 is 15 residues. The germline gives CDR1 LNHDA, CDR2 SQIVND (reference sequence). V dropped 5 bases and J dropped 4; count of bases not matched to a gene: 5.